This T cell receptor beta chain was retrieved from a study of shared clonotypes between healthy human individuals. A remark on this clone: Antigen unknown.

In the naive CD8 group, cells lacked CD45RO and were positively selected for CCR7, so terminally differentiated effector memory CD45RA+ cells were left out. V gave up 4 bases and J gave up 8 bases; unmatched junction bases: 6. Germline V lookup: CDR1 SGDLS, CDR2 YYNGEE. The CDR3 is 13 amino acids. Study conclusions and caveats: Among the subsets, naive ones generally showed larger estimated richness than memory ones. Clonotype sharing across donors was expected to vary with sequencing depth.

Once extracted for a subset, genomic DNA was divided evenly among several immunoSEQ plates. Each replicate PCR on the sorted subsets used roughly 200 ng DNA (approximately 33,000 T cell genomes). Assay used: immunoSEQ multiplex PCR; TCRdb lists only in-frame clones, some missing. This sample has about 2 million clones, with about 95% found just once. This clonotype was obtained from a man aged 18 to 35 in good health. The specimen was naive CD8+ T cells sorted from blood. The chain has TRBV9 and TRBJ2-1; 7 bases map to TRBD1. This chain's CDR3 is CASSRGQAHEQFF. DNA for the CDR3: TGTGCCAGCAGCCGCGGACAGGCCCATGAGCAGTTCTTC.